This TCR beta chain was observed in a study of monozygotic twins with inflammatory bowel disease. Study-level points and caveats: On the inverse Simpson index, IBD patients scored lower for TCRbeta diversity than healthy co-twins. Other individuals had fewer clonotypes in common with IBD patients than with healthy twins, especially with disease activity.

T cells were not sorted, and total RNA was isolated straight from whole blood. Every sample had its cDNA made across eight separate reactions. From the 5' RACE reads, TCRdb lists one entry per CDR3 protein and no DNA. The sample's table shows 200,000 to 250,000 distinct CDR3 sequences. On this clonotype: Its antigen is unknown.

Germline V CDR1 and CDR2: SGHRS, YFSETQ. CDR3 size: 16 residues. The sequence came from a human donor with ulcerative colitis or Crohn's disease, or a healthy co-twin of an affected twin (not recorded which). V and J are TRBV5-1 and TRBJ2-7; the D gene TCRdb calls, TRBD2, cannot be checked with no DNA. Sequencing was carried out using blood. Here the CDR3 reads CASSLEAGGRTYEQYF.